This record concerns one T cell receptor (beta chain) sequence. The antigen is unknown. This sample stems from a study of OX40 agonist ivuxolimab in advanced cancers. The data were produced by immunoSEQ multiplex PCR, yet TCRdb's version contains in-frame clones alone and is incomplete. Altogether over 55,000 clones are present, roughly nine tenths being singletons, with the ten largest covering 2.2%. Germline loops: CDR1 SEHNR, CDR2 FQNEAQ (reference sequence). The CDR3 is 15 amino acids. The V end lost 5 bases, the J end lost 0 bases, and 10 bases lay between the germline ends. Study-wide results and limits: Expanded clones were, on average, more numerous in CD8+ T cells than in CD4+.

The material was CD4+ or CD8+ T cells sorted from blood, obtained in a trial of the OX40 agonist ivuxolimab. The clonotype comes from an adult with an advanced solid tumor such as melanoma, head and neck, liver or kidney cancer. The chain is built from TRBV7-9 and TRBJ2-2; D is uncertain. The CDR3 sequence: CASSPDKTNTGELFF. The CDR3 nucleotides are TGTGCCAGCAGCCCTGACAAGACGAACACCGGGGAGCTGTTTTTT. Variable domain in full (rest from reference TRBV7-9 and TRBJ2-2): DTGVSQNPRHKITKRGQNVTFRCDPISEHNRLYWYRQTLGQGPEFLTYFQNEAQLEKSRLLSDRFSAERPKGSFSTLEIQRTEQGDSAMYLCASSPDKTNTGELFFGEGSRLTVL.